What follows are 14 T cell receptor beta chains derived from one specimen sequenced in a study of T cell clones after liver transplantation. The data were produced by immunoSEQ multiplex PCR, yet TCRdb's version contains in-frame clones alone and is incomplete. The repertoire holds about 45,000 clones, with 86% as singletons. The sequenced sample was CD4+ T cells from blood, obtained 24 months after liver transplant. Every receptor here comes from a human patient who received a liver transplant. Some of these T cells may belong to the graft donor.

This clone showed up just once. The J gene is TRBJ2-1, the V gene TRBV7-2; maybe TRBD2 (6 bases). The germline V gene encodes CDR1 SGHTA and CDR2 FQGNSA. Trimming pared 6 bases from V and 8 bases from J, leaving 14 bases between. The CDR3 spans 13 residues. The CDR3 DNA sequence: TGTGCCAGCAGTAGGGACTCCTTCGATGAGCAGTTCTTC. Amino acid sequence: CASSRDSFDEQFF.

The rearrangement joins TRBV11-2 to TRBJ2-1; D is possibly TRBD2 (6 bases). The length of the CDR3 is 13 residues. Trimming pared 3 bases from V and 4 bases from J, leaving 7 bases between. CDR1 and CDR2 (germline): SGHAT, FQNNGV. The DNA of the CDR3 is TGTGCCAGCAGCTTTCGGGGGTACAATGAGCAGTTCTTC. This encodes CASSFRGYNEQFF.

The chain employs TRBV4-3 and TRBJ1-4, with D unclear. The CDR3 sequence is 12 residues long. Deletions cut 2 bases from V and 4 bases from J, with 2 bases between. From germline, CDR1 is LGHNA and CDR2 YSLEER. In nucleotides, the CDR3 is TGCGCCAGCAGCCAAATTAATGAAAAACTGTTTTTT. Residues: CASSQINEKLFF.

V usage is TRBV5-1 and J usage is TRBJ1-4; a weak D match, TRBD1 (6 bases). This CDR3 is built from 16 residues. CDR1 is SGHRS, CDR2 YFSETQ, per germline. The ends were cut back, 0 bases at V and 4 bases at J, with 13 bases in the middle. The CDR3: CASSLAGVGGNEKLFF. Written as DNA, the CDR3 is TGCGCCAGCAGCTTGGCCGGGGTAGGGGGTAATGAAAAACTGTTTTTT. Filled out from reference TRBV5-1 and TRBJ1-4, the complete variable domain reads KAGVTQTPRYLIKTRGQQVTLSCSPISGHRSVSWYQQTPGQGLQFLFEYFSETQRNKGNFPGRFSGRQFSNSRSEMNVSTLELGDSALYLCASSLAGVGGNEKLFFGSGTQLSVL.

The DNA for the CDR3 is TGTGCCTGCTCCCGGGACAGGGTCGGAAACATTCAGTACTTC. Its translation is CACSRDRVGNIQYF. The chain couples TRBV30 to TRBJ2-4; 9 nucleotides match TRBD1. This CDR3 region has 14 residues. Germline V CDR1 and CDR2: GTSNPN, SVGIG (reference sequence). The V gene end was trimmed by 6 bases and the J gene end by 6 bases; junction bases not matched to a gene: 9.

This clone was observed a single time. The chain is built from TRBV4-3 and TRBJ1-5, with no clear D. V lost 0 bases and J 10 bases, leaving 10 bases between the germline ends. The CDR3 runs 13 residues. The germline V gene encodes CDR1 LGHNA and CDR2 YSLEER. The CDR3 loop is CASSQERAKPQHF. The CDR3, as DNA: TGCGCCAGCAGCCAAGAAAGGGCTAAACCCCAGCATTTT.

The rearrangement uses TRBV7-3 and TRBJ2-3; D is unclear. V lost 5 bases to trimming and J lost 2 bases, with 17 bases between them. The CDR3 runs 16 residues. CDR1 is SGHTA, CDR2 FQGTGA, per germline. CDR3 nucleotide sequence: TGTGCCAGCAGCAAAAGCGCAACAGCGTCCACAGATACGCAGTATTTT. This translates into CASSKSATASTDTQYF. The whole variable domain, filled in from reference TRBV7-3 and TRBJ2-3, reads GAGVSQTPSNKVTEKGKYVELRCDPISGHTALYWYRQSLGQGPEFLIYFQGTGAADDSGLPNDRFFAVRPEGSVSTLKIQRTERGDSAVYLCASSKSATASTDTQYFGPGTRLTVL.

This rearrangement joins TRBV28 to TRBJ2-1; tentatively, D is TRBD1 or TRBD2 (5 bases each). Per the germline V gene, CDR1 is MDHEN and CDR2 is SYDVKM. The V end lost 7 bases, the J end lost 10 bases, and 23 bases lay between the germline ends. The CDR3 is 15 residues long. The CDR3 loop is CASTGRDALVIEQFF. The DNA for the CDR3 is TGTGCCAGCACGGGCCGGGACGCCCTTGTAATAGAGCAGTTCTTC.

This clone turned up a few times. The chain couples TRBV6-4 to TRBJ2-2; no reliable D call. CDR1 and CDR2 from the germline V gene are MRHNA and SNTAGT. With 6 bases removed from V and 4 bases from J, the gap between germline ends came to 12 bases. The CDR3 consists of 14 residues. The CDR3 coding sequence is TGTGCCAGCAGATATCTTGCCGGCACCGGGGAGCTGTTTTTT. This encodes CASRYLAGTGELFF.

V and J are TRBV6-5 and TRBJ1-2; D ambiguous. Germline V CDR1 and CDR2: MNHEY, SVGAGI. Trimming took 2 bases from V and 8 from J, leaving 12 bases between them. The length of the CDR3 is 13 residues. CDR3 protein: CASSYSAPGGYTF. The CDR3 DNA is TGTGCCAGCAGTTACAGTGCCCCTGGCGGCTACACCTTC.

The chain has TRBV7-9 and TRBJ1-2; TRBD1 aligns across 7 bases. V gave up 3 bases and J gave up 8 bases; unmatched junction bases: 6. The germline gives CDR1 SEHNR, CDR2 FQNEAQ (reference sequence). CDR3 length: 13 amino acids. CDR3 bases: TGTGCCAGCAGCTTGGAGGGGGCGCGAGGCTACACCTTC. Its protein is CASSLEGARGYTF. Full variable domain (remainder filled in from reference TRBV7-9 and TRBJ1-2): DTGVSQNPRHKITKRGQNVTFRCDPISEHNRLYWYRQTLGQGPEFLTYFQNEAQLEKSRLLSDRFSAERPKGSFSTLEIQRTEQGDSAMYLCASSLEGARGYTFGSGTRLTVV.

The chain combines TRBV5-4 with TRBJ2-3; TRBD2 is a possible D gene (5 bases). Trimming took off 1 base at V and 4 bases at J, with 10 bases between the two ends. The CDR3 spans 14 residues. CDR1 is SGHNT and CDR2 is YYREEE in the germline V gene (reference sequence). CDR3 residues: CASSLSGASDTQYF. For the CDR3, the DNA is TGTGCCAGCAGCTTGAGCGGTGCCTCAGATACGCAGTATTTT.

This clone has a handful of counts. The CDR3 here is CASSEGRTAQGGYTF. The CDR3 DNA is TGTGCCAGCAGTGAAGGGAGGACTGCCCAAGGTGGCTACACCTTC. This sequence joins TRBV6-1 and TRBJ1-2; no definite D call. The CDR3 consists of 15 residues. V dropped 1 base and J dropped 7 bases, with 16 bases sitting between them. Germline lookup yields CDR1 MNHNS and CDR2 SASEGT.

This rearrangement joins TRBV15 to TRBJ2-1; the D is unclear. From germline, CDR1 is LNHNV and CDR2 YYDKDF (reference sequence). The CDR3 consists of 14 residues. Trimming removed 0 bases at V and 8 bases at J, with 11 bases between. In DNA form, the CDR3 reads TGTGCCACCAGCAGAGAACTGGTTACCGATGAGCAGTTCTTC. It translates to CATSRELVTDEQFF.